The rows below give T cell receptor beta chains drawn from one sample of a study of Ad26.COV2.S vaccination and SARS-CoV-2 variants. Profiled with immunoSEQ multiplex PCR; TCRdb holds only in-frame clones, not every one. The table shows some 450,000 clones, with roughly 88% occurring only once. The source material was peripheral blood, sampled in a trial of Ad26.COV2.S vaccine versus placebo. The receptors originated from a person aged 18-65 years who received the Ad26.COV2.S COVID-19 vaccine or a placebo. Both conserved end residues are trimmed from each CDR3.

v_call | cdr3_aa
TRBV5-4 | ASSLGDRYEQY
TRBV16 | ASSQITSGAGSGNTIY
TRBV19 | ASGRQSGLENIQY
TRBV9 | ASSPHPDRVDEQF
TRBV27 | ASSLRGQSYEQY
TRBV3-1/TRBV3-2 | ASSPGFGLAGEQF
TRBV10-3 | AIRSGTEEETQY
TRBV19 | ASKVRTSYNEQF
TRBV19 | ATKDRGRPQPQH
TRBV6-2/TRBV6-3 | ASSRGGSRTANTEAF
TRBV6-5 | ASSYSRGNTQY
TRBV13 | ASSAWDRFPYEQY
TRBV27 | ASSFSGTGRTDTQY
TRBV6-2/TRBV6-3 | ASSYGGSGANVLT
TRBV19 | ASSLRGQGPLSRGGELF
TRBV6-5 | ASSYSTAGELF
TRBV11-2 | ASSPGGNPYEQY
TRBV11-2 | ASSWGGRQPQH
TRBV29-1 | SVAGARETQY
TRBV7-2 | ASSLVGTAKNIQY
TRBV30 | AWSPTGPGELF
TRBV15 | ATSRDPGTGNTIY